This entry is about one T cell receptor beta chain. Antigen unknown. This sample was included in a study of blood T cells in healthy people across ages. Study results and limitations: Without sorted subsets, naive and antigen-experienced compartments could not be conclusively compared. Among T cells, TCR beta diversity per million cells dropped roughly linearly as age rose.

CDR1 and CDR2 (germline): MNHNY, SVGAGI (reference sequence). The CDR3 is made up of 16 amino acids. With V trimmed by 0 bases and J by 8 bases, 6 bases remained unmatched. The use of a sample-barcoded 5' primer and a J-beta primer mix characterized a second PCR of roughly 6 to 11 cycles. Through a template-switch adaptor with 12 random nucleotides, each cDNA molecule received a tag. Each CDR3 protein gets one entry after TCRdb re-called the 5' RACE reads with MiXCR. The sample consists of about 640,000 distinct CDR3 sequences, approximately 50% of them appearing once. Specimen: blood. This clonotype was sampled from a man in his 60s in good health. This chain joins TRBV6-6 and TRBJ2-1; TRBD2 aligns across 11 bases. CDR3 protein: CASSYSPSGGWDEQFF. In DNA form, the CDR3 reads TGTGCCAGCAGTTACTCGCCTAGCGGGGGGTGGGATGAGCAGTTCTTC.